These 28 T cell receptor beta chains came from one sample sequenced in a study of blood T cell repertoires in COVID-19. Assay: immunoSEQ multiplex PCR; the TCRdb copy retains only in-frame clones and omits some. In the table there are some 130,000 clones, over 80% of which are singletons. Sequencing was carried out using PBMCs or T cells enriched from blood (not recorded which). The receptors come from a young man who had recovered from COVID-19.

The DNA of the CDR3 is TGCGCCAGCAGCTTACCAGGCCAGAATGAGCAGTTCTTC. It yields the protein CASSLPGQNEQFF. This rearrangement joins TRBV5-1 to TRBJ2-1, with D uncertain. V gave up 2 bases and J gave up 7 bases, with 10 bases separating them. This CDR3 spans 13 amino acids. Germline CDR1 is SGHRS and CDR2 is YFSETQ.

This clone was picked up a small number of times. The CDR3 nucleotides read TGTGCCAGCGCAATTACAGGGACCTATGGCTACACCTTC. Translation: CASAITGTYGYTF. J is TRBJ1-2 and V is TRBV25-1; possible D gene TRBD1, 6 bases. This CDR3 is 13 amino acids long. The germline V gene encodes CDR1 MGHDK and CDR2 SYGVNS. V was shortened by 8 bases and J by 4 bases, with 14 bases between the two germline ends.

This chain uses TRBV7-2 with TRBJ1-1, with D possibly being TRBD1 (5 bases). With 5 bases removed from V and 5 bases from J, the gap between germline ends came to 12 bases. This CDR3 has 13 residues. Germline CDR1 is SGHTA and CDR2 is FQGNSA. The CDR3 sequence: CASSLGGGTEAFF. CDR3 DNA sequence: TGTGCCAGCAGCCTCGGGGGGGGAACTGAAGCTTTCTTT.

V gene TRBV6-2 or TRBV6-3 combines with J gene TRBJ2-3, with 12 nucleotides matching TRBD1. This CDR3 contains 16 residues. In germline, CDR1 is MNHEY, CDR2 SVGEGT. With 5 bases clipped from V and 3 bases from J, the junction kept 6 bases outside the gene matches. CDR3 region: CASSTWDRGRTDTQYF. The CDR3 DNA reads as TGTGCCAGCAGTACCTGGGACAGGGGGCGGACAGATACGCAGTATTTT.

The V and J genes are TRBV2 and TRBJ2-1, with a tentative D call TRBD2 (5 bases). This CDR3 comprises 12 residues. Trimming stripped 8 bases from V and 6 bases from J, with 11 bases between. Germline V CDR1 and CDR2: SNHLY, FYNNEI. CDR3 bases: TGTGCCAGCCTTACTAGTCCCAATGAGCAGTTCTTC. As protein: CASLTSPNEQFF.

The chain links TRBV11-1 to TRBJ2-3; 7 positions match TRBD1. CDR3 length: 14 amino acids. V shed 5 bases, J shed 2 bases, and the junction held 4 bases outside the gene matches. The germline CDR1 and CDR2 sequences are SGHAT and FQDESV (reference sequence). The DNA for the CDR3 is TGTGCCAGCAGCCCGGGACAGATCACAGATACGCAGTATTTT. Encoded protein: CASSPGQITDTQYF.

The V call is TRBV12-5, the J call TRBJ1-6; D is perhaps TRBD1 (5 bases). The V gene's germline CDR1 is LGHNT and CDR2 FRNRAP. The V gene lost 7 bases and the J gene lost 10 bases, with 17 bases spanning the gap. This CDR3 comprises 14 residues. In DNA, the CDR3 is TGTGCTAGTGCCTCATCCGGGGGGGGGTCACCCCTCCACTTT. Amino acid sequence: CASASSGGGSPLHF.

The J gene is TRBJ1-1, the V gene TRBV4-1; TRBD1 is a possible D gene (5 bases). Trimming removed 0 bases at V and 5 bases at J, with 10 bases between. The CDR3 is made up of 14 amino acids. Germline CDR1 and CDR2: MGHRA and YSYEKL. CDR3 DNA: TGCGCCAGCAGCCAAGAGTCCAGGGTTACTGAAGCTTTCTTT. Protein: CASSQESRVTEAFF.

The rearrangement links TRBV6-5 to TRBJ1-3; the D is unclear. This CDR3 has 15 residues. Looked up from germline, CDR1 is MNHEY and CDR2 is SVGAGI. The V end lost 9 bases, the J end lost 0 bases, and 15 bases lay between the germline ends. CDR3 sequence: CASCLRENSGNTIYF. DNA of the CDR3: TGTGCCAGTTGTCTCCGGGAAAACTCTGGAAACACCATATATTTT.

A few counts support this clone. The chain recombines TRBV19 with TRBJ1-2; the D gene is possibly TRBD1 (5 bases). V lost 2 bases and J 5 bases, leaving 9 bases between the germline ends. This CDR3 is 13 amino acids long. Germline values: CDR1 LNHDA, CDR2 SQIVND (reference sequence). The CDR3 protein is CASSIRGGYGYTF. The CDR3 bases are TGTGCCAGTAGTATAAGGGGTGGATATGGCTACACCTTC. Supplemented by reference TRBV19 and TRBJ1-2, the full variable domain reads DGGITQSPKYLFRKEGQNVTLSCEQNLNHDAMYWYRQDPGQGLRLIYYSQIVNDFQKGDIAEGYSVSREKKESFPLTVTSAQKNPTAFYLCASSIRGGYGYTFGSGTRLTVV.

The gene calls are TRBV7-9 and TRBJ1-1, with 8 bases aligning to TRBD1. The germline gives CDR1 SEHNR, CDR2 FQNEAQ (reference sequence). This CDR3 is built from 14 residues. The V and J ends lost 5 bases and 3 bases, in that order; junction bases with no gene match: 5. The CDR3 here is CASSDRDRHTEAFF. DNA of the CDR3: TGTGCCAGCAGCGACCGGGACAGGCACACTGAAGCTTTCTTT.

V usage is TRBV5-1 and J usage is TRBJ1-1, with no clear D. The V and J ends lost 5 bases and 0 bases respectively, with 14 bases between them. Germline CDR1 is SGHRS and CDR2 is YFSETQ. CDR3 length: 15 amino acids. CDR3 nucleotide sequence: TGCGCCAGCAGGGCTGGCAGTAATATGAACACTGAAGCTTTCTTT. The encoded protein is CASRAGSNMNTEAFF.

This clone was recorded only once. The chain carries TRBV5-1 and TRBJ2-1; D unresolved. Trimming left V 7 bases short and J 9 bases short, with 14 bases between. The CDR3 loop spans 12 amino acids. CDR1 SGHRS and CDR2 YFSETQ come from the germline V gene. CDR3 sequence: CASRLNRGEQFF. In DNA, the CDR3 is TGCGCCAGCCGGCTCAATCGCGGTGAGCAGTTCTTC.

V and J are TRBV7-2 and TRBJ2-7; D possibly corresponds to TRBD2 (6 bases). Trimming stripped 3 bases from V and 4 bases from J, with 13 bases between. The CDR3 length is 14 residues. Germline V gives CDR1 SGHTA, CDR2 FQGNSA. In nucleotides, the CDR3 is TGTGCCAGCAGCTTTAGCGGAGGAGAATACGAGCAGTACTTC. Translated, it gives CASSFSGGEYEQYF.

The V gene is TRBV11-2, the J gene TRBJ2-4; D may be TRBD2 (6 bases). Germline loops: CDR1 SGHAT, CDR2 FQNNGV. V lost 0 bases to trimming and J lost 6 bases, with 6 bases between them. This CDR3 is 13 amino acids long. The CDR3, as DNA: TGTGCCAGCAGCTTAGAGGAGGGAAACATTCAGTACTTC. Translating it yields CASSLEEGNIQYF.

The gene calls are TRBV25-1 and TRBJ1-2, with 7 bases fitting TRBD1. V lost 7 bases and J lost 2; bases outside the gene matches: 7. Germline assignment: CDR1 MGHDK and CDR2 SYGVNS. CDR3 length equals 14 residues. CDR3 protein: CASTTSTGNYGYTF. CDR3 nucleotide sequence: TGTGCCAGCACCACCTCGACAGGGAACTATGGCTACACCTTC.

This clone was picked up a small number of times. V usage is TRBV5-6 and J usage is TRBJ1-2; D gene unclear. The CDR3 is 14 amino acids. CDR1 is SGHDT and CDR2 is YYEEEE in the germline V gene. The V end lost 0 bases, the J end lost 0 bases, and 6 bases lay between the germline ends. CDR3 DNA sequence: TGTGCCAGCAGCTTGGGCGGTGCTAACTATGGCTACACCTTC. Residues: CASSLGGANYGYTF.

The rearrangement uses TRBV5-1 and TRBJ2-1, with 8 bases fitting TRBD1. The V segment lost 4 bases and the J segment 7 bases; nucleotides outside the gene matches: 10. The germline V gene has CDR1 SGHRS and CDR2 YFSETQ. CDR3 length: 15 residues. The CDR3 region has the DNA TGCGCCAGCAGCCGGGCAGGGGGCGCGGATAATGAGCAGTTCTTC. It translates to CASSRAGGADNEQFF.

The rearrangement links TRBV11-3 to TRBJ2-1, with D possibly being TRBD2 (6 bases). With 5 bases removed from V and 3 bases from J, the gap between germline ends came to 14 bases. Germline-derived CDR1 and CDR2 are SGHNT and YENEEA. The CDR3 covers 15 residues. As DNA, the CDR3 is TGTGCCAGCAGCCCCAGGAGCGGGCACTACAATGAGCAGTTCTTC. Translating gives CASSPRSGHYNEQFF. The entire variable domain, with the rest obtained from reference TRBV11-3 and TRBJ2-1, is as follows: EAGVVQSPRYKIIEKKQPVAFWCNPISGHNTLYWYLQNLGQGPELLIRYENEEAVDDSQLPKDRFSAERLKGVDSTLKIQPAELGDSAVYLCASSPRSGHYNEQFFGPGTRLTVL.

This clone was seen a handful of times. The chain joins TRBV9 to TRBJ1-4, with D unresolved. Germline loops: CDR1 SGDLS, CDR2 YYNGEE. This CDR3 is built from 15 residues. Trimming shortened V by 3 bases and J by 7 bases, and 16 bases separated the two germline ends. The CDR3 loop reads CASSGGDPGGEKLFF. The CDR3, as DNA: TGTGCCAGCAGCGGGGGTGATCCGGGAGGTGAAAAACTGTTTTTT. Full variable domain (outside the CDR3, taken from reference TRBV9 and TRBJ1-4): DSGVTQTPKHLITATGQRVTLRCSPRSGDLSVYWYQQSLDQGLQFLIQYYNGEERAKGNILERFSAQQFPDLHSELNLSSLELGDSALYFCASSGGDPGGEKLFFGSGTQLSVL.

This clone has a single count. The V and J genes are TRBV9 and TRBJ2-2; a weak D match, TRBD1 (6 bases). The CDR3 is made up of 15 amino acids. V lost 4 bases and J lost 5, with 15 bases in between. Germline V gene data show CDR1 as SGDLS and CDR2 as YYNGEE. The CDR3 bases are TGTGCCAGCAGCCGCGGACAGCCAGGGACCGGGGAGCTGTTTTTT. It translates to CASSRGQPGTGELFF.

The J gene is TRBJ2-7, the V gene TRBV12-3 or TRBV12-4; D is unresolved. This CDR3 spans 13 amino acids. Trimming took 2 bases from V and 7 from J, leaving 12 bases between them. Here the CDR3 DNA reads TGTGCCAGCAGTTTAAGCCCGTCGAGGGAGCAGTACTTC. This translates into CASSLSPSREQYF.

This chain uses TRBV4-1 with TRBJ1-1, with no clear D. The V gene's germline CDR1 is MGHRA and CDR2 YSYEKL. This CDR3 has 15 amino acids. V was shortened by 0 bases and J by 0 bases, with 8 bases between the two germline ends. CDR3 loop: CASSQDFGVNTEAFF. CDR3 DNA: TGCGCCAGCAGCCAAGATTTCGGGGTGAACACTGAAGCTTTCTTT.

This chain links TRBV13 with TRBJ1-2; the D gene is possibly TRBD1 (6 bases). There are 14 residues in the CDR3. Looked up from germline, CDR1 is PRHDT and CDR2 is FYEKMQ (reference sequence). The V end was cut by 5 bases, the J end by 6 bases, with 16 bases between. CDR3 nucleotides: TGTGCCAGCAGCGGTCGAAACAGGGCGGATGGCTACACCTTC. Residues: CASSGRNRADGYTF.

The V and J genes are TRBV9 and TRBJ2-7; 7 bases agree with TRBD2. Germline CDR1 reads SGDLS; CDR2 reads YYNGEE. This CDR3 is built from 15 residues. The junction had 7 bases not matched to a gene; V was cut back by 0 bases and J by 4 bases. In DNA, the CDR3 is TGTGCCAGCAGCGTAGACGCTAGCGGTCTATACGAGCAGTACTTC. Encoded protein: CASSVDASGLYEQYF.

A remark on this clone: A junction end diverges from the germline sequence, so it may reflect a read error. The V call is TRBV24-1, the J call TRBJ1-5; 9 bases line up with TRBD1. CDR1 is KGHDR and CDR2 is SFDVKD in the germline V gene. The CDR3 totals 15 residues. CDR3 coding DNA: TGTGCCACCAGTGCGGGGACAGGGAGCGATCAACCCCAGCATTTT. It specifies CATSAGTGSDQPQHF.

The gene calls are TRBV19 and TRBJ1-2; 9 bases are shared with TRBD1. The CDR3 consists of 16 residues. The V gene's germline CDR1 is LNHDA and CDR2 SQIVND (reference sequence). Unmatched junction bases numbered 8, after V lost 6 bases and J lost 0 bases. The CDR3 region has the DNA TGTGCCAGTAGGCGGACAGGGGCCGATACTAACTATGGCTACACCTTC. Protein product: CASRRTGADTNYGYTF.

This sequence joins TRBV29-1 and TRBJ1-1; D possibly corresponds to TRBD1 (5 bases). Germline V CDR1 and CDR2: SQVTM, ANQGSEA. V shed 3 bases and J shed 0 bases, with 5 bases lying between them. The CDR3 is 12 amino acids. The CDR3 sequence is CSVDRVNTEAFF. The DNA for the CDR3 is TGCAGCGTTGACAGGGTGAACACTGAAGCTTTCTTT.